The 19 T cell receptor beta chains listed next were all sequenced from one sample in a study of early T cells in non-severe SARS-CoV-2 infection. TCRdb reanalysed the 5' RACE reads using MiXCR and keeps one entry per CDR3 protein. The sample shows 34,000 or so distinct CDR3 sequences, about 9.9% of them seen only once. Sequencing was carried out using whole blood. All receptors derive from an adult who was a healthcare worker with PCR-confirmed SARS-CoV-2 infection or an uninfected control (not recorded which).

The rearrangement joins TRBV18 to TRBJ1-5; D ambiguous. CDR3 length: 16 residues. Germline V gene lookup returns CDR1 KGHSH and CDR2 LQKENI. The ends were cut back, 3 bases at V and 0 bases at J, with 12 bases in the middle. The CDR3, as DNA: TGTGCCAGCTCACCCACACAAGGCGATAGCAATCAGCCCCAGCATTTT. Protein sequence: CASSPTQGDSNQPQHF.

In its sample, this clonotype was seen a few times. The chain is built from TRBV7-8 and TRBJ1-6; D unclear. The CDR3 totals 16 residues. V lost 0 bases to trimming and J lost 9 bases, with 15 bases between them. Germline V gene lookup returns CDR1 SGHVS and CDR2 FQNEAQ. CDR3 in DNA: TGTGCCAGCAGCTTAGCGAATGCAGGCCGGGGTTCACCCCTCCACTTT. This encodes CASSLANAGRGSPLHF. Together with reference TRBV7-8 and TRBJ1-6, the CDR3 gives the full variable domain: GAGVSQSPRYKVAKRGQDVALRCDPISGHVSLFWYQQALGQGPEFLTYFQNEAQLDKSGLPSDRFFAERPEGSVSTLKIQRTQQEDSAVYLCASSLANAGRGSPLHFGNGTRLTVT.

This clonotype was detected only a few times. This chain links TRBV30 with TRBJ1-1; D is possibly TRBD1 (5 bases). Between the trimmed V and J ends, which lost 0 bases and 0 bases, there was a span of 8 bases. CDR1 is GTSNPN and CDR2 is SVGIG in the germline V gene (reference sequence). The CDR3 runs 14 residues. CDR3 in DNA: TGTGCCTGGAGTGTAGGGGCGGTGAACACTGAAGCTTTCTTT. Its translation is CAWSVGAVNTEAFF.

This clonotype was recorded at least ten times. The rearrangement links TRBV7-6 to TRBJ1-1; 7 nucleotides line up with TRBD1. CDR1 and CDR2 (germline): SGHVS, FNYEAQ. The J segment lost 1 base and the V segment lost 0 bases, leaving 11 bases of the junction unmatched. The CDR3 has 18 amino acids. The CDR3 DNA is TGTGCCAGCAGCTTAGCGCGGAGGGGAGCAGGGGGGAACACTGAAGCTTTCTTT. As protein: CASSLARRGAGGNTEAFF.

This clonotype was observed many times. V usage is TRBV6-2 or TRBV6-3 and J usage is TRBJ2-7, with D possibly matching TRBD2 (5 bases). Germline-derived CDR1 and CDR2 are MNHEY and SVGEGT. V was cut by 5 bases and J by 0 bases, with 20 bases left in between. The CDR3 length is 17 residues. The CDR3 DNA reads as TGTGCCAGCAGTCGCGCGCGAACATCCGGGGTCTCCTACGAGCAGTACTTC. Residues: CASSRARTSGVSYEQYF.

This clonotype was counted at least ten times. J is TRBJ2-2 and V is TRBV6-1, with D uncertain. The germline CDR1 and CDR2 sequences are MNHNS and SASEGT. The CDR3 extends over 15 amino acids. The V end was cut by 4 bases, the J end by 5 bases, with 14 bases between. CDR3 nucleotide sequence: TGTGCCAGCAGTGGCCCCCTCCCTGGTACCGGGGAGCTGTTTTTT. It specifies CASSGPLPGTGELFF.

This chain links TRBV6-2 or TRBV6-3 with TRBJ1-1; 7 nucleotides align to TRBD1. The CDR3 spans 12 residues. Germline V lookup: CDR1 MNHEY, CDR2 SVGEGT. J lost 9 bases, V lost 8 bases, and 9 bases had no gene match. Written as DNA, the CDR3 is TGTGCCAGCGTCGGACAGGTGACTAAAGCTTTCTTT. This sequence encodes CASVGQVTKAFF.

This clonotype was counted many times. The chain recombines TRBV30 with TRBJ2-3, with TRBD2 as a possible D gene (5 bases). This CDR3 has 13 residues. Germline V lookup: CDR1 GTSNPN, CDR2 SVGIG (reference sequence). V was pared by 5 bases and J by 5 bases, with 14 bases between. The CDR3 here is CAWEGFGRDTQYF. The CDR3 coding sequence is TGTGCCTGGGAGGGATTTGGAAGAGATACGCAGTATTTT.

CDR3 coding DNA: TGTGCCAGCAGTCCGTGGACAGGGGTAGACAATCAGCCCCAGCATTTT. Protein: CASSPWTGVDNQPQHF. The chain employs TRBV27 and TRBJ1-5; TRBD1 matches at 9 bases. Germline-derived CDR1 and CDR2 are MNHEY and SMNVEV (reference sequence). There are 16 residues in the CDR3. The junction had 8 bases not matched to a gene; V was cut back by 5 bases and J by 3 bases.

The table lists this clonotype with many counts. This chain uses TRBV29-1 with TRBJ2-2; TRBD1 aligns across 11 bases. CDR3 length: 14 amino acids. The V gene's germline CDR1 is SQVTM and CDR2 ANQGSEA. Unmatched junction bases numbered 4, after V lost 6 bases and J lost 4 bases. CDR3 sequence reads: CSVDRGPVTGELFF. The CDR3 DNA sequence: TGCAGCGTGGACAGGGGGCCGGTCACCGGGGAGCTGTTTTTT.

This clonotype was seen many times. The chain links TRBV30 to TRBJ2-7; tentative D call: TRBD1 (7 bases). CDR1 and CDR2 (germline): GTSNPN, SVGIG (reference sequence). With 3 bases removed from V and 4 bases from J, the gap between germline ends came to 19 bases. The CDR3 is 15 residues long. CDR3: CAWSPWRDSLYEQYF. The CDR3 DNA is TGTGCCTGGAGCCCTTGGCGGGACAGCCTTTACGAGCAGTACTTC.

This clonotype was found a few times. This chain links TRBV3-1 with TRBJ2-7; the match to TRBD2 covers 8 bases. Germline trimming cut 0 bases from V and 5 bases from J; bases unmatched to any gene: 3. CDR1 is LGHDT and CDR2 is YNNKEL in the germline V gene (reference sequence). This CDR3 is 14 amino acids long. The CDR3 loop is CASSQDWRGDEQYF. DNA for the CDR3: TGTGCCAGCAGCCAAGATTGGCGGGGGGACGAGCAGTACTTC.

The chain recombines TRBV7-2 with TRBJ2-7, with a weak D call TRBD1 (5 bases). Trimming pared 5 bases from V and 5 bases from J, leaving 10 bases between. From germline, CDR1 is SGHTA and CDR2 FQGNSA. This CDR3 has 12 amino acids. CDR3 in amino acids: CASSSQGDEQYF. In DNA form, the CDR3 reads TGTGCCAGCAGCAGCCAGGGCGACGAGCAGTACTTC.

This clonotype came up many times. The chain has TRBV5-1 and TRBJ1-1; D ambiguous. Germline V CDR1 and CDR2: SGHRS, YFSETQ. CDR3 length: 14 amino acids. V was trimmed by 3 bases and J by 2 bases, leaving 11 bases between them. CDR3 DNA sequence: TGCGCCAGCAGCTCGACGGACTCAAACACTGAAGCTTTCTTT. It translates to CASSSTDSNTEAFF.

This clonotype came up many times. The gene calls are TRBV20-1 and TRBJ1-6, with D unresolved. CDR1 and CDR2 from the germline V gene are DFQATT and SNEGSKA (reference sequence). The CDR3 contains 15 residues. V lost 4 bases to trimming and J lost 8 bases, with 18 bases between them. The CDR3 protein is CSAKIGPRAYSPLHF. The CDR3 DNA reads TGCAGTGCTAAAATCGGACCGAGGGCTTATTCACCCCTCCACTTT.

The chain carries TRBV5-5 and TRBJ2-1; the D gene could be TRBD1 or TRBD2 (5 bases each). V lost 0 bases, J lost 8 bases, and 18 bases lay in between. The germline gives CDR1 SGHKS, CDR2 YYEKEE (reference sequence). The CDR3 sequence is 16 residues long. CDR3 in DNA: TGTGCCAGCAGCTTGGTTTACGGGGCTCTAGGGGATGAGCAGTTCTTC. This gives the protein CASSLVYGALGDEQFF.

This clonotype was observed at least ten times. The chain recombines TRBV12-3 or TRBV12-4 with TRBJ2-2; 10 bases are a match to TRBD1. This CDR3 is 14 amino acids long. J gave up 7 bases and V 6 bases, and 5 bases lay outside the gene matches. CDR3 residues: CASRPGQGSGELFF. CDR3 DNA sequence: TGTGCCAGCAGGCCGGGACAGGGGAGCGGGGAGCTGTTTTTT.

This clonotype was picked up many times. This rearrangement joins TRBV27 to TRBJ1-4; the match to TRBD1 covers 8 bases. This CDR3 region has 15 residues. From germline, CDR1 is MNHEY and CDR2 SMNVEV (reference sequence). V trimming: 6 bases; J trimming: 9 bases; junction bases outside the gene matches: 12. The DNA of the CDR3 is TGTGCCAGCAGGACTACAGGGGGATCTCGGAAAAAACTGTTTTTT. It yields the protein CASRTTGGSRKKLFF. Full variable domain (rest looked up from reference TRBV27 and TRBJ1-4): EAQVTQNPRYLITVTGKKLTVTCSQNMNHEYMSWYRQDPGLGLRQIYYSMNVEVTDKGDVPEGYKVSRKEKRNFPLILESPSPNQTSLYFCASRTTGGSRKKLFFGSGTQLSVL.

This clonotype was found many times. CDR3 bases: TGTGCCAGCTCACCACTTGGGACTGGCTACACCTTC. Translating gives CASSPLGTGYTF. The chain recombines TRBV18 with TRBJ1-2, with D possibly matching TRBD1 (5 bases). Trimming took 1 base from V and 7 from J, leaving 7 bases between them. The length of the CDR3 is 12 residues. CDR1 and CDR2 from the germline V gene are KGHSH and LQKENI. Variable domain in full (rest from reference TRBV18 and TRBJ1-2): NAGVMQNPRHLVRRRGQEARLRCSPMKGHSHVYWYRQLPEEGLKFMVYLQKENIIDESGMPKERFSAEFPKEGPSILRIQQVVRGDSAAYFCASSPLGTGYTFGSGTRLTVV.